This T cell receptor (beta chain) was recorded in a study of regulatory dendritic cells for organ transplantation. With regard to this clone: Its antigen is still unknown.

The protocol was immunoSEQ multiplex PCR, while the TCRdb copy is restricted to in-frame clones and leaves out a portion. The data contain 30,000 to 45,000 clones, around nine tenths of them singletons. General study results and limits: Mature dendritic cells appeared to drive more memory CD8+ clonal expansion than regulatory ones. Resting memory CD8+ T cells held the most alloreactive clonotypes.

This TCR came from a human donor in good health. Sample: naive CD8+ T cells from blood. Subset in this sample: CD45RA+ naive T cells.

This CDR3 reads CASSWGQGYEQYF. In DNA, the CDR3 is TGTGCCAGTAGTTGGGGACAGGGCTACGAGCAGTACTTC. The genes are TRBV19 and TRBJ2-7, with TRBD1 matching 9 bases. The CDR3 runs to 13 residues. The germline CDR1 and CDR2 sequences are LNHDA and SQIVND (reference sequence). The V and J ends lost 5 bases and 3 bases, in that order; junction bases with no gene match: 2. Together with reference TRBV19 and TRBJ2-7, the CDR3 gives the full variable domain: DGGITQSPKYLFRKEGQNVTLSCEQNLNHDAMYWYRQDPGQGLRLIYYSQIVNDFQKGDIAEGYSVSREKKESFPLTVTSAQKNPTAFYLCASSWGQGYEQYFGPGTRLTVT.